The clone carrying this TCR beta chain was observed a handful of times. Unique molecular identifiers featured in how the TCRbeta library was prepared. TCRdb reprocessed the PCR reads via MiXCR and lists one record per CDR3 protein. The data hold more than 200,000 distinct CDR3 sequences, with 20% to 30% observed a single time. The data were taken from a study of T-cell reconstitution after alpha-beta-depleted transplantation in children. Trimming pared 0 bases from V and 7 bases from J, leaving 18 bases between. This CDR3 comprises 15 residues. CDR1 is DFQATT, CDR2 SNEGSKA, per germline (reference sequence).

V usage is TRBV20-1 and J usage is TRBJ1-1, with D unclear. This clonotype was obtained from a female patient aged 2 to 10 who had a stem cell transplant for congenital amegakaryocytic thrombocytopenia, so the T cells may come from the graft donor. Sequenced material: PBMCs, mostly from graft donor cells, taken 360 days after TCRalphabeta/CD19-depleted stem cell transplant. The CDR3: CSARDRGRTWGEAFF. CDR3 coding DNA: TGCAGTGCTAGAGATCGCGGGCGGACGTGGGGTGAAGCTTTCTTT.